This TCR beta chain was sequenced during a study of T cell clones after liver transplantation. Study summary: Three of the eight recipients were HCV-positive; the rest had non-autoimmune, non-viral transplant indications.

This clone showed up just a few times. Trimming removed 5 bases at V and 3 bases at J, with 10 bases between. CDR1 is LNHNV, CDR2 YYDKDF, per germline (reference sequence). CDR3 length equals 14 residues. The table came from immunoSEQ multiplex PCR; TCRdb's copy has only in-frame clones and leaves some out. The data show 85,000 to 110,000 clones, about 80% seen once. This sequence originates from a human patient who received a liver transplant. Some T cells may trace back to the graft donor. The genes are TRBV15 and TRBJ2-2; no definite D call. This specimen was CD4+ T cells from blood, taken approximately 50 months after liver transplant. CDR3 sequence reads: CATSPRKDTGELFF. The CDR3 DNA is TGTGCCACCAGCCCCAGAAAGGACACCGGGGAGCTGTTTTTT. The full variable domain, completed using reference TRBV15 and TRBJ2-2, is DAMVIQNPRYQVTQFGKPVTLSCSQTLNHNVMYWYQQKSSQAPKLLFHYYDKDFNNEADTPDNFQSRRPNTSFCFLDIRSPGLGDTAMYLCATSPRKDTGELFFGEGSRLTVL.